The T cell receptor beta chain described here comes from a study of cytomegalovirus exposure and HLA in healthy donors. General study results and limits: Listed as cytomegalovirus-associated were roughly 180 TCR beta chains.

The PCR contained 60 Vbeta and 13 Jbeta primers. Only in-frame clones appear in the TCRdb table, and some are missing; sequencing was by immunoSEQ multiplex PCR. The table records some 120,000 clones, less than 80% of them present only once. A remark on this clone: Its specificity is unknown.

This receptor was obtained from a woman aged 25 to 39 in good health and CMV-seronegative. Sequencing was done on a sample of PBMCs.

CDR3 protein: CASRYRTATSTDTQYF. CDR3 sequence (DNA): TGTGCCAGCAGGTACAGGACAGCTACTAGCACAGATACGCAGTATTTT. The chain couples TRBV2 to TRBJ2-3, with a weak D call TRBD1 (6 bases). V gave up 6 bases and J gave up 0 bases, with 16 bases separating them. The CDR3 length is 16 residues. Germline V gene lookup returns CDR1 SNHLY and CDR2 FYNNEI.